The clone carrying this T cell receptor (beta chain) was seen a handful of times. Its target is not known. This sample is drawn from a study of T cell repertoires in cytomegalovirus infection. The CDR3 covers 13 residues. V was pared by 2 bases and J by 4 bases, with 11 bases between. The germline gives CDR1 DFQATT, CDR2 SNEGSKA (reference sequence). One entry per CDR3 protein, called by TCRdb with MiXCR from the reads. The table has about 130,000 distinct CDR3 sequences, approximately 24% seen once. Sequenced sample: PBMCs, sequenced either directly or after in vitro stimulation (not recorded which). This TCR was sampled from a human donor in good health (CMV status not recorded). Some clones in this sample may be carry-over from other donors' samples. The chain carries TRBV20-1 and TRBJ1-1; D may be TRBD1 (5 bases). In DNA, the CDR3 is TGCAGTGCTAGAATTAGGGGTAGCACTGAAGCTTTCTTT. Translating it yields CSARIRGSTEAFF.